This T cell receptor (beta chain) derives from a study of OX40 agonist ivuxolimab in advanced cancers. Here immunoSEQ multiplex PCR was the method, and the copy in TCRdb shows in-frame clones only, minus some. Of around 51,000 clones listed, around nine tenths were seen once; the top ten hold under 13%. Germline CDR1 is SQVTM and CDR2 is ANQGSEA. The CDR3 length is 12 residues. V shed 5 bases and J shed 6 bases, with 14 bases lying between them. Comments on this clone: The antigen is unknown.

Whole-study results and caveats: In CD8+ T cells, expanded clones were on average more numerous than in CD4+.

The sample here was CD4+ or CD8+ T cells sorted from blood, taken in a trial of the OX40 agonist ivuxolimab. The sequence was obtained from an adult with an advanced solid tumor such as melanoma, head and neck, liver or kidney cancer. The genes are TRBV29-1 and TRBJ2-7, with D tentatively TRBD2 (6 bases). CDR3 DNA sequence: TGCAGCGTTCTCCAGGGACTCGGCGAGCAGTACTTC. This translates into CSVLQGLGEQYF.